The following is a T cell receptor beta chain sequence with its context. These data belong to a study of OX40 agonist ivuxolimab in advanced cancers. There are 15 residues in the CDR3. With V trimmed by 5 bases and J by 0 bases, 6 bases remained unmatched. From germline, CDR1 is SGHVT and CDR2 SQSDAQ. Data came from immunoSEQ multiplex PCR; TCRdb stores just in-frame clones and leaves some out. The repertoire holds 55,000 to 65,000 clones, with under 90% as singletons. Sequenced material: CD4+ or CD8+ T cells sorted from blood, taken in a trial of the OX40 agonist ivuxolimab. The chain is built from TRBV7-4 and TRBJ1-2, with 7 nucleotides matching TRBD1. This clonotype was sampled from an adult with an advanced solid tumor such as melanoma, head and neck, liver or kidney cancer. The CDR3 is CASSAGQVTNYGYTF. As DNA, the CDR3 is TGTGCCAGCAGCGCCGGACAGGTAACTAACTATGGCTACACCTTC.